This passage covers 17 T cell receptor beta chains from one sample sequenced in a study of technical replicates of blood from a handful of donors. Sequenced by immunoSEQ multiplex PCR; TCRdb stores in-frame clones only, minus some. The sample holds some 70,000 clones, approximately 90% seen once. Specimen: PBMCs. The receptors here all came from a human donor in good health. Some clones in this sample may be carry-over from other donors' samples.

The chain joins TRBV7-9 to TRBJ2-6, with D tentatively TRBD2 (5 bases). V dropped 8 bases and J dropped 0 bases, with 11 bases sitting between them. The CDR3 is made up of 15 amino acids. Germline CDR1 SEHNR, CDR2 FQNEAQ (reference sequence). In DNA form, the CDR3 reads TGTGCCAGCTTAAGCGGTTTCTCTGGGGCCAACGTCCTGACTTTC. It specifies CASLSGFSGANVLTF.

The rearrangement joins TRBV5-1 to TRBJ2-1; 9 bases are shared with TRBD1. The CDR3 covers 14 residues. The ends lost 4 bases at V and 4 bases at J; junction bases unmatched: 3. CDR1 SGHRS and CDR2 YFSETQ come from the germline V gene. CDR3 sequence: CASSPGQGYNEQFF. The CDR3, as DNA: TGCGCCAGCAGCCCGGGACAGGGTTACAATGAGCAGTTCTTC. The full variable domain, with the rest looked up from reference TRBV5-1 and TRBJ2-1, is KAGVTQTPRYLIKTRGQQVTLSCSPISGHRSVSWYQQTPGQGLQFLFEYFSETQRNKGNFPGRFSGRQFSNSRSEMNVSTLELGDSALYLCASSPGQGYNEQFFGPGTRLTVL.

CDR3 loop: CASSLVALAGFNEQFF. The CDR3 DNA reads as TGTGCCAGCAGCTTAGTCGCGCTAGCGGGATTCAATGAGCAGTTCTTC. The chain uses TRBV7-2 and TRBJ2-1; 9 bases match TRBD2. CDR3 length: 16 amino acids. The germline V gene has CDR1 SGHTA and CDR2 FQGNSA. V lost 1 base to trimming and J lost 6 bases; unmatched junction nucleotides: 7. Full variable domain (outside the CDR3, taken from reference TRBV7-2 and TRBJ2-1): GAGVSQSPSNKVTEKGKDVELRCDPISGHTALYWYRQSLGQGLEFLIYFQGNSAPDKSGLPSDRFSAERTGGSVSTLTIQRTQQEDSAVYLCASSLVALAGFNEQFFGPGTRLTVL.

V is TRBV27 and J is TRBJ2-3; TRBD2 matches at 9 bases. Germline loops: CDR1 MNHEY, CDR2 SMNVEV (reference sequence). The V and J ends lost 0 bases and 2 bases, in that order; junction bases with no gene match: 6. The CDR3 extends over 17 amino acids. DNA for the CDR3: TGTGCCAGCAGTTTATCTTGGACTAGCGTATACACAGATACGCAGTATTTT. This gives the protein CASSLSWTSVYTDTQYF.

CDR3 bases: TGTGCCAGCAGTACCGGGGGGGGCGGTGGTGAAAAACTGTTTTTT. Protein: CASSTGGGGGEKLFF. This rearrangement joins TRBV6-5 to TRBJ1-4, with TRBD1 as a possible D gene (6 bases). V was shortened by 5 bases and J by 7 bases, with 17 bases between the two germline ends. Per germline, CDR1 MNHEY and CDR2 SVGAGI. The CDR3 is made up of 15 amino acids.

CDR3 DNA: TGTGCCAGCAGTAACACGGGGAGGTTTGGCAATCAGCCCCAGCATTTT. This translates into CASSNTGRFGNQPQHF. The chain combines TRBV5-6 with TRBJ1-5; D ambiguous. CDR1 is SGHDT, CDR2 YYEEEE, per germline. This CDR3 region has 16 residues. The V and J ends lost 5 bases and 2 bases respectively, with 17 bases between them.

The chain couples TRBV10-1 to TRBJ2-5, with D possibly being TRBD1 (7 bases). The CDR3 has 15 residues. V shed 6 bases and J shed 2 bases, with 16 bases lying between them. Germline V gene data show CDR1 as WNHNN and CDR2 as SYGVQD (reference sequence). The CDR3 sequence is CASSARGAVQETQYF. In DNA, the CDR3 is TGCGCCAGCAGCGCCAGGGGGGCGGTGCAAGAGACCCAGTACTTC.

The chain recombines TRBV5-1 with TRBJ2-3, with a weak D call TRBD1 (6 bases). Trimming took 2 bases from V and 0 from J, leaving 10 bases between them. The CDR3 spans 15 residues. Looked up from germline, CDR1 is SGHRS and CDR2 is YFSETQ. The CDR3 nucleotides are TGCGCCAGCAGCTTCCCGGGACAAAGCACAGATACGCAGTATTTT. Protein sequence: CASSFPGQSTDTQYF.

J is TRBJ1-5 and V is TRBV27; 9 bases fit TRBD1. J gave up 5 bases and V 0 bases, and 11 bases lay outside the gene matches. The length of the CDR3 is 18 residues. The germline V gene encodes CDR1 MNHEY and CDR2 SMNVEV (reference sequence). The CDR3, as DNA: TGTGCCAGCAGTTTATCTTGGCTGGGACAGGGAAAGGATCAGCCCCAGCATTTT. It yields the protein CASSLSWLGQGKDQPQHF.

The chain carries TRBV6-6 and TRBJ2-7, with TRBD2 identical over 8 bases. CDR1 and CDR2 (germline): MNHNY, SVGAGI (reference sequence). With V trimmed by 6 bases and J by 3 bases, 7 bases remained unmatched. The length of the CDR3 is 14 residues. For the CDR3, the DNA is TGTGCCAGCAGCTTGGCAAGCGGGGGCTACGAGCAGTACTTC. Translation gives CASSLASGGYEQYF.

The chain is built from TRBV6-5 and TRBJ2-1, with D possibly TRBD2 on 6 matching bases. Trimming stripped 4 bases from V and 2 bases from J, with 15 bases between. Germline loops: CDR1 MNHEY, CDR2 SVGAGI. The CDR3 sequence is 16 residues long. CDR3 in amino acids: CASSSFGGVPYNEQFF. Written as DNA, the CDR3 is TGTGCCAGCAGTTCATTCGGGGGAGTTCCCTACAATGAGCAGTTCTTC.

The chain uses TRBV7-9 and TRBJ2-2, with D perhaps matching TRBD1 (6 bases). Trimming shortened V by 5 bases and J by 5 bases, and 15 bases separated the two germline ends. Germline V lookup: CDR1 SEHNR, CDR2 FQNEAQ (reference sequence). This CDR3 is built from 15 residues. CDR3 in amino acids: CASSPRDKLTGELFF. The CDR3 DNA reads TGTGCCAGCAGCCCCCGGGACAAGCTTACCGGGGAGCTGTTTTTT.

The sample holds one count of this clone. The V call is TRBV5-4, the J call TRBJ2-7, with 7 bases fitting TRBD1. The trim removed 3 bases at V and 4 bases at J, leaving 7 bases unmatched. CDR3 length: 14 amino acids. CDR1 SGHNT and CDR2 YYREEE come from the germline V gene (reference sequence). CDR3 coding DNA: TGTGCCAGCAGCTCGCGGGCAGGGGGATACGAGCAGTACTTC. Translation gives CASSSRAGGYEQYF.

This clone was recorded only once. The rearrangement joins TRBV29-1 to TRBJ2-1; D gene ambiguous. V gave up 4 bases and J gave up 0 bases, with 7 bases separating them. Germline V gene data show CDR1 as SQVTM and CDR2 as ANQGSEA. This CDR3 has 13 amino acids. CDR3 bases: TGCAGCGTTGCGTACAGCTCCTACAATGAGCAGTTCTTC. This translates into CSVAYSSYNEQFF.

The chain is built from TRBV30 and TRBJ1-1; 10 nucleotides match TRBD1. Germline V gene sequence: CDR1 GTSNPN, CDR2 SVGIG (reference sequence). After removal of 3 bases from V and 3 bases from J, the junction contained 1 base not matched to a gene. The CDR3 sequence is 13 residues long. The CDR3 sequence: CAWRGTGDTEAFF. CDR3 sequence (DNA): TGTGCCTGGAGGGGGACAGGGGACACTGAAGCTTTCTTT.

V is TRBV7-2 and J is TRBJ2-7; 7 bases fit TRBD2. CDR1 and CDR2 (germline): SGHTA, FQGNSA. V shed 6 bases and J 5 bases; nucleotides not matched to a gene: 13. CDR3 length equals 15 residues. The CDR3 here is CASRPPSGPRNEQYF. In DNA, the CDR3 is TGTGCCAGCAGACCACCTAGCGGTCCGCGGAACGAGCAGTACTTC.

This CDR3 is CASSYSHRETGNTIYF. In DNA, the CDR3 is TGTGCCAGCAGTTACTCGCACAGGGAGACTGGAAACACCATATATTTT. The chain links TRBV6-6 to TRBJ1-3; possibly TRBD1 for D (6 bases). Germline assignment: CDR1 MNHNY and CDR2 SVGAGI (reference sequence). This CDR3 region has 16 residues. The V end was cut by 0 bases, the J end by 2 bases, with 11 bases between.